This T cell receptor beta chain was documented in a study of shared clonotypes between healthy human individuals. Overall study: Each donor had three CD4 naive, three CD4 memory, two CD8 naive and one CD8 memory plate. Study observations and caveats: Rarefaction showed that sequencing of sorted subsets was incomplete (despite large depth).

The sorted-subset replicate PCRs were given about 200 ng DNA, which is 31,000 or so T cell genomes. Profiled with immunoSEQ multiplex PCR; TCRdb holds only in-frame clones, not every one. The table includes 2.3 million or so clones, just over 90% detected once. CD4+ cell separation produced CD45RA+ naive and CD45RA-negative memory subsets. In the case of this clone: Its cognate antigen is unknown.

V was cut by 11 bases and J by 1 base, with 16 bases left in between. Germline V gives CDR1 MNHNS, CDR2 SASEGT. The CDR3 totals 14 residues. This rearrangement joins TRBV6-1 to TRBJ2-3, with D possibly TRBD2 on 5 matching bases. The TCR was taken from a man aged 18 to 29 in good health. Some clones in this sample may be carry-over from other donors' samples. The sequenced sample consisted of naive CD4+ T cells from PBMCs. As for subset: CD45RA+ positively selected. The CDR3 DNA sequence: TGTGCCGTACGTCGGGATCCTGGCACAGATACGCAGTATTTT. It specifies CAVRRDPGTDTQYF.